The clone carrying this TCR beta chain has ten or more counts. Its specificity is unknown. This sample is part of a study of regulatory T cells in long-lasting Graves disease. General study findings and limits: New patients shared 966 public clonotypes, and persistent patients shared more, with over 2,500. Persistent disease exhibited a predilection for TRBV28, TRBJ1-2 and TRBJ2-5.

Time point of the sample: newly diagnosed GD, antithyroid drugs for less than 3 months. PBMCs provided the RNA from which the TCR library was made. Germline CDR1 reads LGHNA; CDR2 reads YSLEER. The CDR3 runs 15 residues. Trimming at V came to 1 base and at J to 0 bases, leaving 1 base not matched to a gene. Arm-PCR of CDR3 regions and iRepertoire HTBI primers were used to build TCR beta libraries. The authors' processing: In the combined samples, 62 TRBV and more than twelve TRBJ segments were identified. TCRdb passed the multiplex PCR reads through MiXCR, listing each CDR3 protein once. TCRdb, rather than the study authors, made the V and J calls. The profile covers 510,000 or so distinct CDR3 sequences, with around 12% appearing a single time and around 9.3% taken by the ten largest. This sample was shared with a second study, whose subject was T cells in Graves' hyperthyroidism and ophthalmopathy.

The sequence was obtained from a woman under 40 with Graves disease. The chain recombines TRBV4-3 with TRBJ2-3; 7 positions match TRBD2. The sequencing used peripheral blood mononuclear cells (PBMCs), collected at new diagnosis, from a patient treated with antithyroid drugs. The CDR3 protein is CASSQAGGSTDTQYF. DNA of the CDR3: TGCGCCAGCAGCCAAGCGGGAGGTAGCACAGATACGCAGTATTTT.